Listed here are 12 T cell receptor beta chains from one sample, sequenced in a study of cytomegalovirus exposure and HLA in healthy donors. It was with 60 Vbeta and 13 Jbeta primers that the PCR ran. TCRdb's table, derived via immunoSEQ multiplex PCR, lists solely in-frame clones and lacks some. The table lists approximately 190,000 clones, 81% of them singletons. Sample: PBMCs. Receptors originate from a man in his fifties or sixties in good health and CMV-seronegative.

This clone showed up just once. This chain uses TRBV15 with TRBJ1-1; D might be TRBD1 (6 bases). V lost 1 base and J 1 base, leaving 10 bases between the germline ends. This CDR3 region has 15 residues. Germline V gives CDR1 LNHNV, CDR2 YYDKDF (reference sequence). CDR3 in DNA: TGTGCCACCAGCAGAGGATGGGGACAGAACACTGAAGCTTTCTTT. This encodes CATSRGWGQNTEAFF.

In this sample, this clone turned up once. The chain combines TRBV5-1 with TRBJ1-5; TRBD1 aligns across 7 bases. Germline V gives CDR1 SGHRS, CDR2 YFSETQ. The CDR3 runs to 13 residues. With V trimmed by 4 bases and J by 7 bases, 5 bases remained unmatched. CDR3 in amino acids: CASSIGTEQPQHF. In nucleotides, the CDR3 is TGCGCCAGCAGCATCGGGACAGAACAGCCCCAGCATTTT.

The chain is built from TRBV18 and TRBJ1-5; 7 bases line up with TRBD1. Germline V lookup: CDR1 KGHSH, CDR2 LQKENI. The CDR3 covers 15 residues. The ends lost 8 bases at V and 0 bases at J; junction bases unmatched: 7. In DNA, the CDR3 is TGTGCCAGCCAGTCCCAGGGGGTTAGCAATCAGCCCCAGCATTTT. It encodes CASQSQGVSNQPQHF.

The V call is TRBV7-2, the J call TRBJ2-5; possibly TRBD2 for D (5 bases). The CDR3 consists of 13 residues. Trimming stripped 5 bases from V and 5 bases from J, with 12 bases between. From germline, CDR1 is SGHTA and CDR2 FQGNSA. CDR3 coding DNA: TGTGCCAGCAGCCCGGAGGTCTGGGAGACCCAGTACTTC. Translation: CASSPEVWETQYF.

The count of this clone is one. This chain joins TRBV6-5 and TRBJ2-1, with D hard to call. The germline V and J ends were trimmed by 2 bases and 4 bases, with 12 bases remaining between them. The CDR3 sequence is 15 residues long. Germline CDR1 MNHEY, CDR2 SVGAGI. CDR3 sequence: CASSYSQPPYNEQFF. The CDR3, as DNA: TGTGCCAGCAGTTACAGCCAACCACCTTACAATGAGCAGTTCTTC.

This clone was detected only a few times. The CDR3 nucleotides read TGTGCCAGCAGTGTGGAGGCTGCCCTCGGGAACACTGAAGCTTTCTTT. This sequence encodes CASSVEAALGNTEAFF. The chain uses TRBV2 and TRBJ1-1; D call uncertain. Trimming removed 4 bases from V and 1 base from J, with 16 bases in between. CDR1 and CDR2 from the germline V gene are SNHLY and FYNNEI. The CDR3 loop spans 16 amino acids.

The chain uses TRBV5-6 and TRBJ2-2, with D tentatively TRBD1 (6 bases). Germline CDR1 and CDR2: SGHDT and YYEEEE. The CDR3 consists of 15 residues. V shed 4 bases and J shed 3 bases, with 13 bases lying between them. The CDR3 DNA reads as TGTGCCAGCAGCGCGTGGAACAGGGACACCGGGGAGCTGTTTTTT. This codes for CASSAWNRDTGELFF.

This clone has only a few counts. This chain links TRBV18 with TRBJ2-7, with D possibly matching TRBD2 (6 bases). Trimming took 6 bases from V and 0 from J, leaving 15 bases between them. Germline V gene data show CDR1 as KGHSH and CDR2 as LQKENI. This CDR3 comprises 15 residues. Here the CDR3 reads CASSPEGYSSYEQYF. The CDR3, as DNA: TGTGCCAGCTCCCCGGAGGGCTATAGCTCCTACGAGCAGTACTTC. The full variable domain, rest sourced from reference TRBV18 and TRBJ2-7, is NAGVMQNPRHLVRRRGQEARLRCSPMKGHSHVYWYRQLPEEGLKFMVYLQKENIIDESGMPKERFSAEFPKEGPSILRIQQVVRGDSAAYFCASSPEGYSSYEQYFGPGTRLTVT.

A note on this clone: An end of the junction does not agree with germline; a read error may underlie this. The rearrangement links TRBV7-9 to TRBJ1-1; D is undetermined. Per the germline V gene, CDR1 is SEHNR and CDR2 is FQNEAQ (reference sequence). This CDR3 spans 15 amino acids. CDR3 protein: CSSTLVGAMNTEAFF. CDR3 bases: TGTTCCAGCACCCTGGTGGGCGCAATGAACACTGAAGCTTTCTTT.

V gene TRBV15 combines with J gene TRBJ2-7; tentative D call: TRBD1 (5 bases). Trimming took off 1 base at V and 2 bases at J, with 9 bases between the two ends. The germline gives CDR1 LNHNV, CDR2 YYDKDF (reference sequence). CDR3 size: 14 residues. The CDR3 sequence is CATSRGQGTYEQYF. CDR3 bases: TGTGCCACCAGCAGAGGCCAGGGAACCTACGAGCAGTACTTC.

The CDR3 coding sequence is TGTGCCAGCTCACCACTATCCGGGACAGGGCTCGAGCAGTACTTC. Amino acids: CASSPLSGTGLEQYF. The J gene is TRBJ2-7, the V gene TRBV18, with 9 bases matching TRBD1. In germline, CDR1 is KGHSH, CDR2 LQKENI. V dropped 1 base and J dropped 6; count of bases not matched to a gene: 7. The CDR3 extends over 15 amino acids.

CDR3 region: CASSFQAGSNEKLFF. The DNA of the CDR3 is TGTGCCAGCTCATTCCAAGCAGGGTCTAATGAAAAACTGTTTTTT. V usage is TRBV18 and J usage is TRBJ1-4; possibly TRBD1 for D (5 bases). The CDR3 is made up of 15 amino acids. Germline CDR1 and CDR2: KGHSH and LQKENI. Trimming pared 5 bases from V and 3 bases from J, leaving 13 bases between.